What follows is one TCR beta chain and its context. What it binds is unknown. The entry originates in a study of neoadjuvant nivolumab and ipilimumab in lung cancer. Between the trimmed V and J ends, which lost 3 bases and 3 bases, there was a span of 14 bases. This CDR3 spans 15 amino acids. Germline V gene sequence: CDR1 KGHSH, CDR2 LQKENI. The table came from immunoSEQ multiplex PCR; TCRdb's copy has only in-frame clones and leaves some out. The table has about 28,000 clones, approximately 86% seen once; the top ten hold about 5.2%. General study findings and limits: From pretherapy to surgery, tumor richness and clonality rose with dual therapy. Compared with tumor-adjacent uninvolved lung, resected tumors showed greater richness and clonality.

The receptor was derived from an adult with non-small cell lung cancer. This chain connects TRBV18 to TRBJ1-2; D is possibly TRBD1 (5 bases). The source material was tumor tissue, sampled after neoadjuvant nivolumab, alone or with ipilimumab, at or shortly before surgery. In nucleotides, the CDR3 is TGTGCCAGCTCACCCGACGTCGTCAGGGACTATGGCTACACCTTC. Its protein product is CASSPDVVRDYGYTF.